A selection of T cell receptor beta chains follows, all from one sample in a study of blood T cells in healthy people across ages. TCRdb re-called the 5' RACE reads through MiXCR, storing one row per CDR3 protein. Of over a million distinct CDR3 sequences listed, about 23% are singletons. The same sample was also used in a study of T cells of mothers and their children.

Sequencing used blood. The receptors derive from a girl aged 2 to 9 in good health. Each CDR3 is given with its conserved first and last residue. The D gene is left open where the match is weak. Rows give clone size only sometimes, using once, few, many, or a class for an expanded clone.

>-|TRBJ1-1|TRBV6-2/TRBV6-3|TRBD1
TGTGCCAGCAGAACCGACAGGGAGCGGGATCCTGAAGCTTTCTTT
CASRTDRERDPEAFF
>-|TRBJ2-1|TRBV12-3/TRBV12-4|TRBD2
TGTGCCAGCGGGGGGGATAATATCTTCGGTGAGCAGTTCTTC
CASGGDNIFGEQFF
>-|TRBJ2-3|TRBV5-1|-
TGCGCCAGCAGCTTGACAGGGAACACAGATACGCAGTATTTT
CASSLTGNTDTQYF
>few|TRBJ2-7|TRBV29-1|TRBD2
TGCAGCGCAACCCGGACTAGCGGTAGGCGGGAGCAGTACTTC
CSATRTSGRREQYF
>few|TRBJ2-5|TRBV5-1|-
TGCGCCAGCAGCTTGGGTCCAGGACTCCTACAAGAGACCCAGTACTTC
CASSLGPGLLQETQYF
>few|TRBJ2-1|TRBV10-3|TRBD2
TGTGCCATCAGCGGCTCTGTTGGGACTAGCTCCTACAATGAGCAGTTCTTC
CAISGSVGTSSYNEQFF
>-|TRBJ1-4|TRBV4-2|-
TGTGCCAGCAGCCTCGGGCGAGGGGAAACTAATGAAAAACTGTTTTTT
CASSLGRGETNEKLFF
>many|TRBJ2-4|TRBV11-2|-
TGTGCCAGCAGCTTAGACGGCGTTCGAACAGGCAGGCCCCTCGTCATTCAGTACTTC
CASSLDGVRTGRPLVIQYF
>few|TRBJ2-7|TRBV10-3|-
TGTGCCATCAGTGAGTCGGTCGAGCAGTACTTC
CAISESVEQYF
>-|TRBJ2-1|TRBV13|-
TGTGCCAGCAGCCCCCCCGGGGGCAGGGCTGAGGATGAGCAATTCTTC
CASSPPGGRAEDEQFF
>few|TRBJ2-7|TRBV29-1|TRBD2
TGCAGCGTTGGGACCCGACAGCGGGAACCATACGAGCAGTACTTC
CSVGTRQREPYEQYF
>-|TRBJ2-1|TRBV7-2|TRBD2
TGTGCCAGCAGCCCTCACCGACTAGCGGAAACCTACAATGAGCAGTTCTTC
CASSPHRLAETYNEQFF
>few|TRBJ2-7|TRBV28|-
TGTGCCAGCAGTTCTGAGGTCTACGAGCAGTACTTC
CASSSEVYEQYF
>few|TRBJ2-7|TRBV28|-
TGTGCCAGCAGTTTTACCGGGAGTGTTGTCGAGCAGTACTTC
CASSFTGSVVEQYF
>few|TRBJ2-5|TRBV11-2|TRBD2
TGTGCCAGCAGCTTTCTTGGACATATAGCGGGAGGGCCGGGTGAGCAGTACTTC
CASSFLGHIAGGPGEQYF
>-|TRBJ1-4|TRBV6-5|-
TGTGCCAGCAGTTACATGGTCAGGGACGGGACTAATGAAAAACTGTTTTTT
CASSYMVRDGTNEKLFF
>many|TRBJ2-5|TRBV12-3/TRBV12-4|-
TGTGCCAGCAGCTCCCGTCAAGAGACCCAGTACTTC
CASSSRQETQYF
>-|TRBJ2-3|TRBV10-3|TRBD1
TGTGCCATCAAACCCTCCGGGACAGGGGATACGCAGTATTTT
CAIKPSGTGDTQYF
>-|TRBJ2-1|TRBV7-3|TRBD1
TGTGCCAGCAGCTTAGAGTTGGGGTCAGGGGGCAATGAGCAGTTCTTC
CASSLELGSGGNEQFF
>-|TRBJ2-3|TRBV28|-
TGTGCCAGCAGTTCGGACCGCACAGATACGCAGTATTTT
CASSSDRTDTQYF
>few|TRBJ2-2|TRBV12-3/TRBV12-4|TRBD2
TGTGCCAGCAGCTCCCGCCGGACTAGCGGGATCGACGGGACCGGGGAGCTGTTTTTT
CASSSRRTSGIDGTGELFF
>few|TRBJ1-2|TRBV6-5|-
TGTGCCAGCAGTTACTGGGGCGACGGCTACACCTTC
CASSYWGDGYTF
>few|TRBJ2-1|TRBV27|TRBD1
TGTGCCAGCAGTTTCGCGACAGGGGGCAATGAGCAGTTCTTC
CASSFATGGNEQFF
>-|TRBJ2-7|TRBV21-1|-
TGTGCCGGAGAAAGAAGGACCTACGAGCAGTACTTC
CAGERRTYEQYF
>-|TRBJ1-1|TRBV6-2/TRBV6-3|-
TGTGCCAGCAGGCCCATAGTAACGACAGTGAACACTGAAGCTTTCTTT
CASRPIVTTVNTEAFF
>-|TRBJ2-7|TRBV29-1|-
TGCAGCGTAGAACAGGGCCCCGAGCAGTACTTC
CSVEQGPEQYF
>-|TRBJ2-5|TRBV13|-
TGTGTCCCCCAGCAAGTGACGACTAGTCAAAAAGAGACCCAGTACTTC
CVPQQVTTSQKETQYF
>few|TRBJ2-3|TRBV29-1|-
TGCAGCGTCGGCGGCACAGATACGCAGTATTTT
CSVGGTDTQYF
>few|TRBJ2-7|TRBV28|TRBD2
TGTGCCAGCAGTTTGGAATTAGGGACTAGCAACTCGTACGAGCAGTACTTC
CASSLELGTSNSYEQYF
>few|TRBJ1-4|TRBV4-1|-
TGCGCCAGCAGCCAAGTCCCGAATGAAAAACTGTTTTTT
CASSQVPNEKLFF
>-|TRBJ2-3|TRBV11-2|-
TGTGCCAGCAGTGGGGAGTGGAGCACAGATACGCAGTATTTT
CASSGEWSTDTQYF
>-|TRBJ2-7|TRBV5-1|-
TGCGCCAGCAGCGGATTCGAGGCCGGCAATTACGAGCAGTACTTC
CASSGFEAGNYEQYF
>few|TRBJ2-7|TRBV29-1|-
TGCAGCGTTTACAGCATCCACGAGCAGTACTTC
CSVYSIHEQYF
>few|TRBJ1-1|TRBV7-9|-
TGTGCCGCAAGGAATGGACTCACTGAAGCTTTCTTT
CAARNGLTEAFF
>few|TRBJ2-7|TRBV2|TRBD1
TGTGCCAGCAGTAAGGACAGGGCCTACGAGCAGTACTTC
CASSKDRAYEQYF
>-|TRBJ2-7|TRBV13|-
TGTGCCAGCAGCTTAACACAGACCGAGCAGTACTTC
CASSLTQTEQYF
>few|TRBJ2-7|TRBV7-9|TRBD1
TGTGCCAGCAGCCCAAGGACAGGGGGTTCCTACGAGCAGTACTTC
CASSPRTGGSYEQYF
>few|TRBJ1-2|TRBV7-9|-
TGTGCCAGCAGCCCACTGGAAGTCTATGGCTACACCTTC
CASSPLEVYGYTF
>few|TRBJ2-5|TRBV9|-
TGTGCCAGCAGCGTAGTGGCAGACCAAGAGACCCAGTACTTC
CASSVVADQETQYF
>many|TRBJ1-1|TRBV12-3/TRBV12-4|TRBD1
TGTGCCACCCGCGGGACAGGGTCGACTGAAGCTTTCTTT
CATRGTGSTEAFF
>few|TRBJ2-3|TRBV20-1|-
TGCAGTGCTAGAGGTCTTTACACAGATACGCAGTATTTT
CSARGLYTDTQYF
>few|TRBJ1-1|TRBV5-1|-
TGCGCCAGCAGCTTGCATTTTTCCAGGGATGAAGCTTTCTTT
CASSLHFSRDEAFF
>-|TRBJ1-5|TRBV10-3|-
TGTGCCATCAGTGAAGGGGGGGCCAATCAGCCCCAGCATTTT
CAISEGGANQPQHF
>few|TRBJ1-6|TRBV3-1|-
TGTGCCAGCAGCCAAGAAGTACAGTCTTGGGATTCACCCCTCCACTTT
CASSQEVQSWDSPLHF
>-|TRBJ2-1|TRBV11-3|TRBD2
TGTGCCAGCAGCTTATTTAGCGGGAGCTCCTACAATGAGCAGTTCTTC
CASSLFSGSSYNEQFF
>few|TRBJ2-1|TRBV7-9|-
TGTGCCGTAGGTCGACTAGGGAAAGACAATGAGCAGTTCTTC
CAVGRLGKDNEQFF
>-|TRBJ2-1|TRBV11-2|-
TGTGCCAGCAGCCCAAAAGCTACGGGGAACAATGAGCAGTTCTTC
CASSPKATGNNEQFF
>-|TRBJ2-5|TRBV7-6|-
TGTGCCAGCAGCTTAGGTTTACGCAGCCAAGAGACCCAGTACTTC
CASSLGLRSQETQYF
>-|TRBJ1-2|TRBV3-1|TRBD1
TGTGCCAGCAGCAACCGGGACAGGGTGTATACCTTGGGCTACACCTTC
CASSNRDRVYTLGYTF
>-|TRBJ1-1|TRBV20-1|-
TGCAGTGCCCTAGGCCTGAACACTGAAGCTTTCTTT
CSALGLNTEAFF
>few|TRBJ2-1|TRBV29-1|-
TGCAGTGCCGGACCTCCCCGTGAGCAGTTCTTC
CSAGPPREQFF
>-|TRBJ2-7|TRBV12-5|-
TGTGCTAGTGGTTTGGTATTTAGTTCCGAAGGAGGGAACTACGAGCAGTACTTC
CASGLVFSSEGGNYEQYF
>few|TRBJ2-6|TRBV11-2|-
TGTGCCAGCAGCTTAACAGAGAGCTCTGGGGCCAACGTCCTGACTTTC
CASSLTESSGANVLTF
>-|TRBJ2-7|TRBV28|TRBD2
TGTGCCAGCAGTTTAGGGGGACTAGCGGCCTACGAGCAGTACTTC
CASSLGGLAAYEQYF
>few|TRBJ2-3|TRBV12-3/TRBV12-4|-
TGTGCCAGCAGTAGGGGCCGCCCCACAGATACGCAGTATTTT
CASSRGRPTDTQYF